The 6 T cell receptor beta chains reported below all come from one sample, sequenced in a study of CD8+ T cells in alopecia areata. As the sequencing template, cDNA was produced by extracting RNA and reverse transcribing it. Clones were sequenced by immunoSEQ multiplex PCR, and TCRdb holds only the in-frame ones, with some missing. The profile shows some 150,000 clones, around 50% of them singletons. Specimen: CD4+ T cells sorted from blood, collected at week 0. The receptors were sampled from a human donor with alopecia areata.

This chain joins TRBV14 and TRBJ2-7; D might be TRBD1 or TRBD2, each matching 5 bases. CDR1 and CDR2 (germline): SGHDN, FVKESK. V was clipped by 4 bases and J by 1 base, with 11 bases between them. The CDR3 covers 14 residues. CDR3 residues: CASSPGGISYEQYF. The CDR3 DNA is TGTGCCAGCAGCCCTGGGGGAATATCCTACGAGCAGTACTTC.

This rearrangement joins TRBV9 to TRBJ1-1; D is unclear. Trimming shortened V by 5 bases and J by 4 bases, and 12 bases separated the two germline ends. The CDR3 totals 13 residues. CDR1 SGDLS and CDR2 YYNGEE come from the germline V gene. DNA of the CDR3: TGTGCCAGCAGTTTTCTCTCCGGCACTGAAGCTTTCTTT. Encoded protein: CASSFLSGTEAFF.

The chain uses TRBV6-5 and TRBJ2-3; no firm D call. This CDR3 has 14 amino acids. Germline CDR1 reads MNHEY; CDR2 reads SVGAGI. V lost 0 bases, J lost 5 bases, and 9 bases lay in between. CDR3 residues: CASSYSYDIDTQYF. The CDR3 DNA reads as TGTGCCAGCAGTTACTCCTACGACATAGATACGCAGTATTTT.

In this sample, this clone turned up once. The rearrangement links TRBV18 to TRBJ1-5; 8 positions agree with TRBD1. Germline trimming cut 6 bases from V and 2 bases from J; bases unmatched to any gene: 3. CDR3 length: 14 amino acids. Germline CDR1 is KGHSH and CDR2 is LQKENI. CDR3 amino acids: CASSLTGGNQPQHF. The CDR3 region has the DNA TGTGCCAGCTCCCTGACAGGGGGCAATCAGCCCCAGCATTTT.

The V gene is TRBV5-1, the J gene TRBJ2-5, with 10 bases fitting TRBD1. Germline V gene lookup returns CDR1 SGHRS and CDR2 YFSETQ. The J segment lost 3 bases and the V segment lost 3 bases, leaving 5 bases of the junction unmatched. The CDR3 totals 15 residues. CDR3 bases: TGCGCCAGCAGCTCCGCCGGGACAGGGGAAGAGACCCAGTACTTC. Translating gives CASSSAGTGEETQYF.

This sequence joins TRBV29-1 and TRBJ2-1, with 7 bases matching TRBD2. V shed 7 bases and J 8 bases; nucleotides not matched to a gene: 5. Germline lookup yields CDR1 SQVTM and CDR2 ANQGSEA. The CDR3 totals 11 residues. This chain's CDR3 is CSGGEGYEQFF. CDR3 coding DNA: TGCAGCGGAGGGGAGGGGTATGAGCAGTTCTTC.